These 22 T cell receptor beta chains were all obtained from the same sample, sequenced in a study of T-cell reconstitution after alpha-beta-depleted transplantation in children. Unique molecular identifiers featured in how the TCRbeta library was prepared. TCRdb reprocessed the PCR reads via MiXCR and lists one record per CDR3 protein. This sample carries about 980,000 distinct CDR3 sequences, around 30% of them seen once, and the ten largest clones take 28%. Sequencing was performed on PBMCs, mostly from graft donor cells, taken 360 days after TCRalphabeta/CD19-depleted stem cell transplant. The receptors were sampled from a boy less than two years old who had a stem cell transplant for SCID, so the T cells may come from the graft donor.

The genes are TRBV7-8 and TRBJ1-1; 7 nucleotides agree with TRBD1. Germline values: CDR1 SGHVS, CDR2 FQNEAQ. With 3 bases clipped from V and 6 bases from J, the junction kept 7 bases outside the gene matches. The CDR3 totals 14 residues. CDR3 sequence reads: CASSFLGQYAEAFF. The CDR3 DNA follows: TGTGCCAGCAGCTTCCTGGGACAGTACGCTGAAGCTTTCTTT.

V and J are TRBV29-1 and TRBJ2-3; possibly TRBD2 for D (6 bases). This CDR3 is 13 amino acids long. V was shortened by 6 bases and J by 0 bases, with 10 bases between the two germline ends. Germline CDR1 is SQVTM and CDR2 is ANQGSEA. This chain's CDR3 is CSVRGASTDTQYF. The CDR3 DNA reads as TGCAGCGTCCGCGGGGCTAGCACAGATACGCAGTATTTT.

This clonotype was seen at least ten times. One end of the junction fails to match germline, which may point to a read error. V is TRBV5-1 and J is TRBJ1-4; 9 bases fit TRBD1. The CDR3 loop spans 15 amino acids. Germline CDR1 and CDR2: SGHRS and YFSETQ. CDR3 loop: CASSLAGTGNEKLFF. CDR3 bases: TGTGCCAGCAGCTTAGCGGGGACAGGGAATGAAAAACTGTTTTTT.

This clonotype was observed a few times. The gene calls are TRBV7-6 and TRBJ1-3; tentatively, D is TRBD1 (5 bases). Germline CDR1 and CDR2: SGHVS and FNYEAQ. This CDR3 has 20 amino acids. The ends were cut back, 0 bases at V and 4 bases at J, with 25 bases in the middle. The CDR3 DNA sequence: TGTGCCAGCAGCTTAGCGCTTTGGGATCCAACATCGAAGGGGGGAAACACCATATATTTT. Its protein product is CASSLALWDPTSKGGNTIYF.

This clonotype has only a few counts. The gene calls are TRBV29-1 and TRBJ2-1; unclear D gene. V was trimmed by 3 bases and J by 5 bases, leaving 5 bases between them. CDR1 and CDR2 (germline): SQVTM, ANQGSEA. This CDR3 has 11 amino acids. CDR3 coding DNA: TGCAGCGTTGATGGGGACAATGAGCAGTTCTTC. It yields the protein CSVDGDNEQFF.

V is TRBV28 and J is TRBJ2-1; 7 bases agree with TRBD1. This CDR3 is built from 18 residues. The V and J ends lost 10 bases and 7 bases, in that order; junction bases with no gene match: 25. The germline gives CDR1 MDHEN, CDR2 SYDVKM. CDR3 sequence (DNA): TGTGCCACCAAGCCCATGACTAACAGGGGCTTTTCTTTTAATGAGCAGTTCTTC. This sequence encodes CATKPMTNRGFSFNEQFF.

V usage is TRBV10-3 and J usage is TRBJ2-7; D is possibly TRBD1 or TRBD2 (5 bases each). Germline values: CDR1 ENHRY, CDR2 SYGVKD. The V end was cut by 7 bases, the J end by 3 bases, with 16 bases between. CDR3 length: 14 amino acids. CDR3 loop: CAITTGDLGYEQYF. CDR3 sequence (DNA): TGTGCCATCACCACCGGGGACCTAGGCTACGAGCAGTACTTC.

The rearrangement joins TRBV11-3 to TRBJ2-6; D uncertain. Germline CDR1 is SGHNT and CDR2 is YENEEA. V dropped 5 bases and J dropped 4 bases, with 9 bases sitting between them. The CDR3 runs to 14 residues. The CDR3 sequence is CASSPRAGANVLTF. DNA of the CDR3: TGTGCCAGCAGCCCAAGGGCGGGGGCCAACGTCCTGACTTTC.

The sample holds a few counts of this clonotype. The V call is TRBV15, the J call TRBJ2-6; D unclear. The CDR3 extends over 17 amino acids. The V and J ends lost 2 bases and 4 bases respectively, with 15 bases between them. Germline-derived CDR1 and CDR2 are LNHNV and YYDKDF (reference sequence). The CDR3 bases are TGTGCCACCAGCAGACCTTCTTCACGGAAAGGGGCCAACGTCCTGACTTTC. This encodes CATSRPSSRKGANVLTF.

J is TRBJ2-3 and V is TRBV3-1, with TRBD2 identical over 7 bases. Germline-derived CDR1 and CDR2 are LGHDT and YNNKEL (reference sequence). The ends lost 5 bases at V and 2 bases at J; junction bases unmatched: 19. The CDR3 is made up of 19 amino acids. CDR3 protein: CASSSSISGGLSATDTQYF. Here the CDR3 DNA reads TGTGCCAGCAGCTCAAGCATATCGGGGGGTTTATCTGCCACAGATACGCAGTATTTT.

The chain uses TRBV28 and TRBJ2-7; 8 bases line up with TRBD2. This CDR3 spans 17 amino acids. Per the germline V gene, CDR1 is MDHEN and CDR2 is SYDVKM. Trimming at V came to 5 bases and at J to 0 bases, leaving 12 bases not matched to a gene. The CDR3 here is CASSPRGSGTSSYEQYF. The CDR3 coding sequence is TGTGCCAGCAGTCCCCGGGGTAGCGGGACAAGCTCCTACGAGCAGTACTTC.

This clonotype was counted between two and nine times. The chain carries TRBV11-1 and TRBJ2-1, with 12 nucleotides matching TRBD1. This CDR3 spans 19 amino acids. From germline, CDR1 is SGHAT and CDR2 FQDESV (reference sequence). The ends lost 2 bases at V and 7 bases at J; junction bases unmatched: 15. The CDR3 region has the DNA TGTGCCAGCAGCTTAAGGGGACAGGGGGCAAACGGTGGCCGGAATGAGCAGTTCTTC. Its protein is CASSLRGQGANGGRNEQFF.

The chain combines TRBV5-5 with TRBJ2-3; D possibly corresponds to TRBD2 (5 bases). CDR3 length: 15 residues. With 4 bases removed from V and 0 bases from J, the gap between germline ends came to 12 bases. CDR1 and CDR2 (germline): SGHKS, YYEKEE (reference sequence). The CDR3 sequence: CASSTLGSSTDTQYF. The CDR3 bases are TGTGCCAGCAGCACCCTTGGGAGTAGCACAGATACGCAGTATTTT.

The sample holds a few counts of this clonotype. V is TRBV12-3 or TRBV12-4 and J is TRBJ1-1; D perhaps matches TRBD1 (5 bases). Trimming cost V 6 bases and J 4 bases, with 24 bases left between them. The CDR3 extends over 17 amino acids. The CDR3 sequence is CASRHRGPGQSGTEAFF. The CDR3 nucleotides read TGTGCCAGCAGACATAGGGGTCCGGGCCAGTCGGGCACTGAAGCTTTCTTT.

This clonotype was counted between two and nine times. The CDR3 coding sequence is TGTGCCAGCAGCCCGTTCTCTGGAAACACCATATATTTT. Translation: CASSPFSGNTIYF. The chain recombines TRBV7-9 with TRBJ1-3; D is ambiguous. V lost 5 bases and J lost 0, with 5 bases in between. The CDR3 is 13 amino acids. CDR1 and CDR2 from the germline V gene are SEHNR and FQNEAQ (reference sequence). Using reference TRBV7-9 and TRBJ1-3 for the parts outside the CDR3, the full variable domain is DTGVSQNPRHKITKRGQNVTFRCDPISEHNRLYWYRQTLGQGPEFLTYFQNEAQLEKSRLLSDRFSAERPKGSFSTLEIQRTEQGDSAMYLCASSPFSGNTIYFGEGSWLTVV.

Only a few counts were recorded for this clonotype. This chain uses TRBV27 with TRBJ2-2; 7 bases map to TRBD1. Germline CDR1 reads MNHEY; CDR2 reads SMNVEV (reference sequence). The ends lost 4 bases at V and 4 bases at J; junction bases unmatched: 6. This CDR3 spans 15 amino acids. The CDR3 DNA reads TGTGCCAGCAGTTCCCGGGACAGCATCACCGGGGAGCTGTTTTTT. Protein sequence: CASSSRDSITGELFF.

In its sample, this clonotype was seen a few times. The chain couples TRBV29-1 to TRBJ1-1; D is ambiguous. Trimming left V 6 bases short and J 3 bases short, with 11 bases between. Per germline, CDR1 SQVTM and CDR2 ANQGSEA. CDR3 length: 12 residues. The CDR3 bases are TGCAGCGTCGCCTACAGAGACACTGAAGCTTTCTTT. Encoded protein: CSVAYRDTEAFF.

There are many counts of this clonotype. The rearrangement links TRBV6-5 to TRBJ2-1; D may be TRBD2 (7 bases). Germline V gene sequence: CDR1 MNHEY, CDR2 SVGAGI. The length of the CDR3 is 15 residues. Trimming left V 2 bases short and J 4 bases short, with 12 bases between. Here the CDR3 reads CASSYLGGAYNEQFF. In nucleotides, the CDR3 is TGTGCCAGCAGTTACCTAGGGGGGGCGTACAATGAGCAGTTCTTC.

The CDR3 DNA reads TGTGCCAGCAGCACCCGGACTAGCGGTGGGACCGGGGAGCTGTTTTTT. Its protein product is CASSTRTSGGTGELFF. The chain is built from TRBV3-1 and TRBJ2-2; TRBD2 aligns across 10 bases. Trimming at V came to 5 bases and at J to 5 bases, leaving 8 bases not matched to a gene. CDR1 LGHDT and CDR2 YNNKEL come from the germline V gene (reference sequence). The CDR3 is 16 amino acids. The whole variable domain, remainder taken from reference TRBV3-1 and TRBJ2-2, is DTAVSQTPKYLVTQMGNDKSIKCEQNLGHDTMYWYKQDSKKFLKIMFSYNNKELIINETVPNRFSPKSPDKAHLNLHINSLELGDSAVYFCASSTRTSGGTGELFFGEGSRLTVL.

The chain has TRBV20-1 and TRBJ1-5, with D hard to call. V lost 7 bases, J lost 5 bases, and 15 bases lay in between. This CDR3 is 13 amino acids long. Germline CDR1 and CDR2: DFQATT and SNEGSKA (reference sequence). The CDR3 spells CSGRALKHQPQHF. The CDR3 nucleotides are TGCAGTGGAAGGGCACTAAAACATCAGCCCCAGCATTTT.

This clonotype was observed a few times. The chain joins TRBV5-1 to TRBJ2-2, with D perhaps matching TRBD2 (6 bases). The length of the CDR3 is 13 residues. Trimming removed 7 bases at V and 10 bases at J, with 17 bases between. The germline V gene encodes CDR1 SGHRS and CDR2 YFSETQ. CDR3 sequence reads: CASAGTPKPELFF. In nucleotides, the CDR3 is TGCGCCAGCGCGGGGACCCCCAAGCCGGAGCTGTTTTTT.

The rearrangement uses TRBV4-3 and TRBJ2-6; D is possibly TRBD1 (5 bases). Trimming took 1 base from V and 0 from J, leaving 13 bases between them. CDR1 is LGHNA, CDR2 YSLEER, per germline. This CDR3 spans 18 amino acids. The CDR3 region has the DNA TGCGCCAGCAGCCAAGGGGGCTGGGTGAGCTCTGGGGCCAACGTCCTGACTTTC. This translates into CASSQGGWVSSGANVLTF.